Listed below are T cell receptor beta chains from one sample, sequenced in a study of blood T cell repertoires in COVID-19. Only in-frame clones appear in the TCRdb table, and some are missing; sequencing was by immunoSEQ multiplex PCR. The data show about 440,000 clones, roughly 88% seen once. Sequences were obtained from PBMCs or T cells enriched from blood (not recorded which). These receptor sequences come from a man aged 18-30 years who had recovered from COVID-19. The CDR3 runs from the conserved cysteine through the conserved F or W. A D gene is named only where the DNA matches it firmly. Size values are once, few and many counts, or a class for expanded clones, and some rows have none.

NA	TRBV27	NA	TRBJ1-2	TGTGCCAGCAGTTTGGGGAGGGGGGACTATGGCTACACCTTC	CASSLGRGDYGYTF
TRBD2	TRBV11-1	NA	TRBJ2-1	TGTGCCAGCAGCTTAGCGCTAATAAAGCGGGGGGACAATGAGCAGTTCTTC	CASSLALIKRGDNEQFF
TRBD1	TRBV29-1	NA	TRBJ2-1	TGCAGCGTTGTTCAACTAACCGGGACAGGGCCCTACAATGAGCAGTTCTTC	CSVVQLTGTGPYNEQFF
NA	TRBV6-2/TRBV6-3	NA	TRBJ1-1	TGTGCCAGCAGTTTGGCAGGGCAAGGGGTGAACACTGAAGCTTTCTTT	CASSLAGQGVNTEAFF
NA	TRBV19	once	TRBJ1-1	TGTGCCAGCGTATTGAACACTGAAGCTTTCTTT	CASVLNTEAFF
TRBD2	TRBV7-9	NA	TRBJ2-1	TGTGCCAGCAGCGTAGCGGGGGGGCCCCTCAATGAGCAGTTCTTC	CASSVAGGPLNEQFF
NA	TRBV30	NA	TRBJ1-1	TGTGCCTGGAGCGTCGGGAAGACTAACACTGAAGCTTTCTTT	CAWSVGKTNTEAFF
TRBD1	TRBV2	NA	TRBJ1-6	TGTGCCAGCAGTGTAACGCCGGGACAGGGTCCCCCCCAAGGATCACCCCTCCACTTT	CASSVTPGQGPPQGSPLHF
TRBD1	TRBV9	NA	TRBJ1-6	TGTGCCAGCAGCAAAGGACAGGCCGGTTCACCCCTCCACTTT	CASSKGQAGSPLHF
NA	TRBV29-1	NA	TRBJ1-5	TGCAGCGTTGGGGGGGGCGCGAATCAGCCCCAGCATTTT	CSVGGGANQPQHF
TRBD2	TRBV3-1/TRBV3-2	NA	TRBJ2-2	TGTGCCAGCAGCCCCTCGCGGGAGTTAGCCGGGGAGCTGTTTTTT	CASSPSRELAGELFF
NA	TRBV2	NA	TRBJ1-5	TGTGCCACCCAGGGGCAGAAAAATCAGCCCCAGCATTTT	CATQGQKNQPQHF
NA	TRBV5-6	NA	TRBJ1-3	TGTGCCAGCAGCTTGGGACAGAGGAGTAGAGCTGGAAACACCATATATTTT	CASSLGQRSRAGNTIYF
NA	TRBV7-9	NA	TRBJ2-5	TGTGCCAGCAGCTTTTCTTTGGCAGGAGAGACCCAGTACTTC	CASSFSLAGETQYF
NA	TRBV10-3	NA	TRBJ1-3	TGTGCCATCCTCGTAGGAAACACCATATATTTT	CAILVGNTIYF
NA	TRBV12-1	NA	TRBJ2-1	TGTGCCAGCAGCTTTAGATGGCGGACTAGCGGGGGGGCAAATGAGCAGTTCTTC	CASSFRWRTSGGANEQFF
TRBD2	TRBV6-5	NA	TRBJ2-7	TGTGCCAGCAGTTACTCGACCCTAGCGGGCGCCTACGAGCAGTACTTC	CASSYSTLAGAYEQYF
TRBD1	TRBV5-4	NA	TRBJ2-1	TGTGCCAGCAGCTTGGGTGGGACAGCTTACAATGAGCAGTTCTTC	CASSLGGTAYNEQFF
NA	TRBV7-9	NA	TRBJ1-4	TGTGCCAGCAGCCTAGGGACTGGTGTTGAAAAACTGTTTTTT	CASSLGTGVEKLFF
NA	TRBV3-1/TRBV3-2	NA	TRBJ2-7	TGTGCCAGCAGCACCAATCATGCGGGACTCCACTACGAGCAGTACTTC	CASSTNHAGLHYEQYF
NA	TRBV10-2	NA	TRBJ2-2	TGCGCCAGCAGTGCACAGGCCACCGGGGAGCTGTTTTTT	CASSAQATGELFF
TRBD2	TRBV7-2	NA	TRBJ2-7	TGTGCCAGCAGCTTACTGGCGGGGGGATACGAGCAGTACTTC	CASSLLAGGYEQYF
TRBD1	TRBV2	NA	TRBJ1-1	TGTGCCAGCACCAAGACAGGGGGAGACACTGAAGCTTTCTTT	CASTKTGGDTEAFF
TRBD2	TRBV28	NA	TRBJ2-1	TGTGCCAGCAGTTTGCGGGGGGCCGGGCCCTACAATGAGCAGTTCTTC	CASSLRGAGPYNEQFF
NA	TRBV7-3	few	TRBJ1-1	TGTGCCAGCAGCTTGGGGGCGGGTGACACTGAAGCTTTCTTT	CASSLGAGDTEAFF
TRBD1	TRBV6-4	NA	TRBJ2-1	TGTGCCAGCAGTGAGAGATCAGGGGGCGAGACCTACAATGAGCAGTTCTTC	CASSERSGGETYNEQFF
TRBD1	TRBV28	once	TRBJ2-7	TGTGCCAGCAGATATTTGGACAGGGGAACCTACGAGCAGTACTTC	CASRYLDRGTYEQYF
TRBD1	TRBV7-9	NA	TRBJ1-5	TGTGCCAGCAGCTTAAGTTTGGACAGGAACTATAGCAATCAGCCCCAGCATTTT	CASSLSLDRNYSNQPQHF
NA	TRBV20-1	NA	TRBJ1-5	TGCAGTGCTAGTACAGGGAGTAGCAATCAGCCCCAGCATTTT	CSASTGSSNQPQHF
TRBD2	TRBV6-1	NA	TRBJ2-7	TGTGCCAGCAGTGTCGAAAGTTTCCTAGCGGGGGCCCTTGGGCAGTACTTC	CASSVESFLAGALGQYF
NA	TRBV12-3/TRBV12-4	NA	TRBJ1-4	TGTGCCAGCAGTCCCCCTTCTAGTGAAAAACTGTTTTTT	CASSPPSSEKLFF
NA	TRBV9	NA	TRBJ1-3	TGTGCCAGCAGCCCGACACAGTTCTCTGGAAACACCATATATTTT	CASSPTQFSGNTIYF
NA	TRBV2	NA	TRBJ2-2	TGTGCCAGCAGTGAAGATGCAGGTGTGAACACCGGGGAGCTGTTTTTT	CASSEDAGVNTGELFF
NA	TRBV2	few	TRBJ1-1	TGTGCCAGCAGGGGAGGTTTCGCGACTAGCGGGACTGAAGCTTTCTTT	CASRGGFATSGTEAFF
TRBD2	TRBV7-8	NA	TRBJ2-1	TGTGCCAGCAGCTTACGACTAGCGGGTTGGGAGCAGTTCTTC	CASSLRLAGWEQFF
TRBD2	TRBV20-1	NA	TRBJ2-4	TGCAGTGCTAGTCACAGCGGGAGAAGACTAGCCAAAAACATTCAGTACTTC	CSASHSGRRLAKNIQYF
TRBD1	TRBV10-3	NA	TRBJ1-5	TGTGCCATCAGTCAGGACAGGGGTAGCAATCAGCCCCAGCATTTT	CAISQDRGSNQPQHF
NA	TRBV6-5	NA	TRBJ2-1	TGTGCCAGCAGCCCGGGGAACTCCTACAATGAGCAGTTCTTC	CASSPGNSYNEQFF
TRBD1	TRBV27	NA	TRBJ1-2	TGTGCCAGCAGGGCCGGGACAGGGTATGGCTACACCTTC	CASRAGTGYGYTF
NA	TRBV7-9	NA	TRBJ1-1	TGTGCCAGCAGCTCATCAGGGAAAGGGGGCACTGAAGCTTTCTTT	CASSSSGKGGTEAFF
NA	TRBV2	NA	TRBJ1-5	TGTGCCAGCAGTAAGTCAGGGGATCAGCCCCAGCATTTT	CASSKSGDQPQHF